This TCR beta chain was found in a study of shared clonotypes between healthy human individuals. Whole-study findings and limits: Generation of non-shared clonotypes was less probable than generation of clonotypes shared by all four donors.

This clone was found once. Its specificity is unknown. The CDR3 length is 13 residues. The V end was cut by 4 bases, the J end by 6 bases, with 11 bases between. Germline V gene data show CDR1 as SGHNT and CDR2 as YYREEE (reference sequence). The input for sorted-subset replicate PCRs was around 0.2 ug DNA, tens of thousands of T cell genomes. In the study's own analysis: Filtering of immunoSEQ junctional sequences could not match full-length read filtering. The table came from immunoSEQ multiplex PCR; TCRdb's copy has only in-frame clones and leaves some out. V and J calls and clone size come straight from that table; D and trimming were deduced from the DNA. The sample has 1,500,000 or so clones, 97% to 99% seen once; the top ten hold 0.36%. A CD45RA+ naive subset and a CD45RA-negative memory subset were split from CD4+ cells.

The TCR was taken from a man aged 30 to 39 in good health. This chain connects TRBV5-4 to TRBJ2-1; tentative D call: TRBD2 (6 bases). Sequencing was carried out using naive CD4+ T cells sorted from blood. The subset was: CD45RA+ positively selected. CDR3 region: CASSPIGGNEQFF. The CDR3 region has the DNA TGTGCCAGCAGCCCCATCGGGGGCAATGAGCAGTTCTTC.